Following are 15 T cell receptor beta chains from one sample sequenced in a study of cytomegalovirus exposure and HLA in healthy donors. The PCR made use of 60 Vbeta and 13 Jbeta primers. Only in-frame clones appear in the TCRdb table, and some are missing; sequencing was by immunoSEQ multiplex PCR. The sample consists of 150,000 to 200,000 clones, roughly 65% of them appearing once. The specimen sequenced was PBMCs. These receptors originate from a man aged 18 to 29 in good health and CMV-seropositive.

The chain joins TRBV27 to TRBJ1-1; no clear D gene. Germline assignment: CDR1 MNHEY and CDR2 SMNVEV (reference sequence). V dropped 6 bases and J dropped 0 bases, with 11 bases sitting between them. This CDR3 spans 14 amino acids. The CDR3 sequence is CASRVAMLNTEAFF. The CDR3 DNA sequence: TGTGCCAGCAGAGTGGCCATGTTGAACACTGAAGCTTTCTTT.

V usage is TRBV5-8 and J usage is TRBJ2-1; 7 nucleotides match TRBD1. CDR1 is SGHTS, CDR2 YDEGEE, per germline. The junction had 8 bases not matched to a gene; V was cut back by 2 bases and J by 0 bases. The CDR3 runs to 17 residues. The DNA of the CDR3 is TGTGCCAGCAGCTTTACCACAGGGGCCAACTCCTACAATGAGCAGTTCTTC. Its translation: CASSFTTGANSYNEQFF.

This clone turned up a few times. The chain employs TRBV6-6 and TRBJ1-1; no definite D call. The CDR3 sequence is 14 residues long. Trimming pared 6 bases from V and 1 base from J, leaving 12 bases between. Germline values: CDR1 MNHNY, CDR2 SVGAGI (reference sequence). CDR3 nucleotides: TGTGCCAGCAGCCACCCCACAGAGAACACTGAAGCTTTCTTT. This sequence encodes CASSHPTENTEAFF.

The chain is built from TRBV4-2 and TRBJ2-1, with a weak D call TRBD2 (6 bases). Germline V lookup: CDR1 LGHNA, CDR2 YNFKEQ. This CDR3 comprises 16 residues. Trimming cost V 0 bases and J 9 bases, with 18 bases left between them. CDR3 sequence (DNA): TGTGCCAGCAGCCAAGAGGTCGGAGCGTCCGGGGGTGAGCAGTTCTTC. Its protein is CASSQEVGASGGEQFF.

This clone was counted only a few times. The gene calls are TRBV11-2 and TRBJ1-1, with D possibly TRBD1 on 6 matching bases. Trimming took off 7 bases at V and 3 bases at J, with 18 bases between the two ends. The germline V gene has CDR1 SGHAT and CDR2 FQNNGV. The CDR3 length is 15 residues. The CDR3 DNA reads TGTGCCAGCACCAACCCAAGGGGGGGATACACTGAAGCTTTCTTT. Protein sequence: CASTNPRGGYTEAFF.

Only a few counts were recorded for this clone. The CDR3 DNA reads TGTGCCAGCAGAGGCTCAGGAAATGAAAAACTGTTTTTT. Amino acid sequence: CASRGSGNEKLFF. The chain employs TRBV28 and TRBJ1-4; D not certain. The germline CDR1 and CDR2 sequences are MDHEN and SYDVKM. Trimming pared 6 bases from V and 5 bases from J, leaving 10 bases between. CDR3 length: 13 amino acids.

This clone was seen a single time. The chain joins TRBV11-2 to TRBJ2-3; no firm D call. The CDR3 covers 13 residues. V lost 2 bases and J lost 1, with 4 bases in between. Germline CDR1 and CDR2: SGHAT and FQNNGV. The CDR3 coding sequence is TGTGCCAGCAGCTTACTTGGCACAGATACGCAGTATTTT. Residues: CASSLLGTDTQYF. Full variable domain (remainder filled in from reference TRBV11-2 and TRBJ2-3): EAGVAQSPRYKIIEKRQSVAFWCNPISGHATLYWYQQILGQGPKLLIQFQNNGVVDDSQLPKDRFSAERLKGVDSTLKIQPAKLEDSAVYLCASSLLGTDTQYFGPGTRLTVL.

This rearrangement joins TRBV30 to TRBJ2-1; D is ambiguous. Germline assignment: CDR1 GTSNPN and CDR2 SVGIG (reference sequence). This CDR3 region has 16 residues. Deletions cut 0 bases from V and 9 bases from J, with 21 bases between. The CDR3 loop reads CAWSVARVNVLGEQFF. DNA for the CDR3: TGTGCCTGGAGTGTAGCCCGGGTTAATGTTCTTGGTGAGCAGTTCTTC.

This clone was counted a few times. The CDR3 protein is CASSLALADEQFF. The CDR3 DNA reads TGCGCCAGCAGCTTGGCGCTAGCGGATGAGCAGTTCTTC. The chain uses TRBV5-1 and TRBJ2-1; the match to TRBD2 covers 7 bases. V lost 0 bases and J lost 8; bases outside the gene matches: 2. Per germline, CDR1 SGHRS and CDR2 YFSETQ. The CDR3 is 13 amino acids.

This clone was counted between two and nine times. This chain joins TRBV15 and TRBJ1-2; no definite D call. Germline loops: CDR1 LNHNV, CDR2 YYDKDF (reference sequence). CDR3 length: 14 amino acids. Trimming took 0 bases from V and 4 from J, leaving 9 bases between them. The CDR3 bases are TGTGCCACCAGCAGAGATAACGCAGTCTATGGCTACACCTTC. This gives the protein CATSRDNAVYGYTF. The full variable domain, completed using reference TRBV15 and TRBJ1-2, is DAMVIQNPRYQVTQFGKPVTLSCSQTLNHNVMYWYQQKSSQAPKLLFHYYDKDFNNEADTPDNFQSRRPNTSFCFLDIRSPGLGDTAMYLCATSRDNAVYGYTFGSGTRLTVV.

The rearrangement uses TRBV7-8 and TRBJ2-5, with 7 bases identical to TRBD2. Germline loops: CDR1 SGHVS, CDR2 FQNEAQ. Losses at the gene ends were 8 bases for V and 5 bases for J; bases not matched to a gene: 11. This CDR3 spans 14 amino acids. The CDR3 nucleotides are TGTGCCAGCGCCCCACTGGGGGGGGTCGAGACCCAGTACTTC. As protein: CASAPLGGVETQYF.

This clone was seen only a few times. The chain joins TRBV5-1 to TRBJ2-3, with 8 bases matching TRBD1. Germline CDR1 reads SGHRS; CDR2 reads YFSETQ. This CDR3 region has 14 residues. Trimming cost V 4 bases and J 4 bases; bases outside gene matches: 5. CDR3 sequence reads: CASSQLQGADTQYF. The CDR3 DNA is TGCGCCAGCAGCCAGCTACAGGGGGCAGATACGCAGTATTTT.

Many counts were recorded for this clone. At one end the junction does not follow the germline gene, possibly because of a read error. The V gene is TRBV7-7, the J gene TRBJ2-5; D call uncertain. There are 13 residues in the CDR3. CDR1 SSHAT and CDR2 FNYEAQ come from the germline V gene (reference sequence). Here the CDR3 DNA reads TGTGCTAGCAGTCCCCTAGTCCAAGAGACCCAGTACTTC. Translated, it gives CASSPLVQETQYF.

The chain couples TRBV5-4 to TRBJ1-2; the D is unclear. The CDR3 is 11 amino acids. Between the trimmed V and J ends, which lost 7 bases and 7 bases, there was a span of 11 bases. Germline V lookup: CDR1 SGHNT, CDR2 YYREEE (reference sequence). CDR3 protein: CASDMDGGYTF. The CDR3 DNA is TGTGCCAGCGACATGGATGGTGGCTACACCTTC.

The chain combines TRBV12-2 with TRBJ1-2; whether TRBD1, the table's D call, matches the DNA was not checked. TRBV12-2 corresponds to a pseudogene. This CDR3 has 18 amino acids. The CDR3 DNA reads TGTGCAAGTCGCTCCCTAGGGAATTGGGGACAGGGATTTAATGGCTACACCTTC. Protein sequence: CASRSLGNWGQGFNGYTF.